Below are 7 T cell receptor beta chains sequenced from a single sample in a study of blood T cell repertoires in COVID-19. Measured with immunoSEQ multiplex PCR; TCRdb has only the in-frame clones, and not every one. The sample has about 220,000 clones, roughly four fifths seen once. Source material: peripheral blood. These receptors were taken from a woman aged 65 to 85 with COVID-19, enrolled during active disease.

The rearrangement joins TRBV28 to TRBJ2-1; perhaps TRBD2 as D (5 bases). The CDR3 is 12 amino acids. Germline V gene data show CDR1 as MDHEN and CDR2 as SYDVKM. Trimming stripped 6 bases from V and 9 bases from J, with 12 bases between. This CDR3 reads CASSLAYREQFF. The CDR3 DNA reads TGTGCCAGCAGCCTAGCCTATCGTGAGCAGTTCTTC.

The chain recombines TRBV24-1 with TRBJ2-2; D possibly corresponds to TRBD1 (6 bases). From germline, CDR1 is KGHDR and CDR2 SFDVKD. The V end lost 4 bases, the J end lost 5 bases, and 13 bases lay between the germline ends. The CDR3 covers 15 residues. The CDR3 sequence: CATSDLDSSTGELFF. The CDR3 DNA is TGTGCCACCAGTGACCTGGACAGTTCGACCGGGGAGCTGTTTTTT.

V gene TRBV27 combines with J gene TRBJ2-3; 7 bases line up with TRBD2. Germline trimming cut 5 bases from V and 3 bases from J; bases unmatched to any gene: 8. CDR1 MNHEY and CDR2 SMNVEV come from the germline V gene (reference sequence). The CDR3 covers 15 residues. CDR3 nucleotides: TGTGCCAGCAGTCTCACTGGACTAGAGACAGATACGCAGTATTTT. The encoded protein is CASSLTGLETDTQYF.

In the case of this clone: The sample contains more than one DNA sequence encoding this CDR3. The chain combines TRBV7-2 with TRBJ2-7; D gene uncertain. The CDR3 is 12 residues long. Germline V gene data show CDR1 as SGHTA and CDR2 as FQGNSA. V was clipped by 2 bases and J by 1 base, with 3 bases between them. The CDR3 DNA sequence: TGTGCCAGCAGCTTAATATCCTACGAGCAGTACTTC. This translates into CASSLISYEQYF.

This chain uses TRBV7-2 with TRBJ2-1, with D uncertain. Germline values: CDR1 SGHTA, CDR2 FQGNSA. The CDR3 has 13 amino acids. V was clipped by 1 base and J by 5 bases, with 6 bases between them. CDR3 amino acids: CASSLGRNNEQFF. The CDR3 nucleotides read TGTGCCAGCAGCTTAGGGAGAAACAATGAGCAGTTCTTC.

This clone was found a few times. The DNA of the CDR3 is TGTGCCAGTAGTATAGGCGTCAGCGGGAGGGCCGTCGACAATGAGCAGTTCTTC. Translated: CASSIGVSGRAVDNEQFF. The chain carries TRBV19 and TRBJ2-1; 10 nucleotides line up with TRBD2. The V gene's germline CDR1 is LNHDA and CDR2 SQIVND (reference sequence). The CDR3 spans 18 residues. J was trimmed by 5 bases and V by 1 base; bases with no gene match: 11.

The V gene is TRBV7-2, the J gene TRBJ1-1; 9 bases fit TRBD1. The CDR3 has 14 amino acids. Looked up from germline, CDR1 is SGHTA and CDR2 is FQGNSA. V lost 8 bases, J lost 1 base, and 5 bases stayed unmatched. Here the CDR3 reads CASGRQGGNTEAFF. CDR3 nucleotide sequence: TGTGCCAGCGGACGACAGGGGGGGAACACTGAAGCTTTCTTT. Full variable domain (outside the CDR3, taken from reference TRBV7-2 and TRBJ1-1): GAGVSQSPSNKVTEKGKDVELRCDPISGHTALYWYRQSLGQGLEFLIYFQGNSAPDKSGLPSDRFSAERTGGSVSTLTIQRTQQEDSAVYLCASGRQGGNTEAFFGQGTRLTVV.